These 19 T cell receptor beta chains were sequenced from one sample in a study of cytomegalovirus exposure and HLA in healthy donors. The PCR made use of 60 Vbeta and 13 Jbeta primers. Clones were sequenced by immunoSEQ multiplex PCR, and TCRdb holds only the in-frame ones, with some missing. The table counts more than 95,000 clones; around 2.7% lies in the top ten. The sequenced sample consisted of PBMCs. The receptors originated from a young man in good health and CMV-seronegative.

The gene calls are TRBV7-9 and TRBJ1-1; 7 bases align to TRBD1. V shed 5 bases, J shed 1 base, and the junction held 4 bases outside the gene matches. Per the germline V gene, CDR1 is SEHNR and CDR2 is FQNEAQ (reference sequence). This CDR3 region has 14 residues. CDR3 sequence (DNA): TGTGCCAGCAGCCCTGACAGGGAGAACACTGAAGCTTTCTTT. Protein product: CASSPDRENTEAFF. The complete variable domain, with remaining parts taken from reference TRBV7-9 and TRBJ1-1, reads DTGVSQNPRHKITKRGQNVTFRCDPISEHNRLYWYRQTLGQGPEFLTYFQNEAQLEKSRLLSDRFSAERPKGSFSTLEIQRTEQGDSAMYLCASSPDRENTEAFFGQGTRLTVV.

The CDR3 region has the DNA TGCGCCAGCAGCCAAGACAGTGGCAGGTCGATCGAGCAGTACTTC. Its protein is CASSQDSGRSIEQYF. This chain links TRBV4-1 with TRBJ2-7; D not certain. In germline, CDR1 is MGHRA, CDR2 YSYEKL. Trimming removed 0 bases at V and 6 bases at J, with 15 bases between. The CDR3 covers 15 residues.

The chain couples TRBV18 to TRBJ1-3; 9 bases match TRBD1. The CDR3 has 16 residues. J was trimmed by 2 bases and V by 2 bases; bases with no gene match: 4. Germline values: CDR1 KGHSH, CDR2 LQKENI. The CDR3 here is CASSPGTGNAGNTIYF. The CDR3, as DNA: TGTGCCAGCTCACCAGGGACAGGGAACGCTGGAAACACCATATATTTT.

This sequence joins TRBV5-1 and TRBJ2-7; TRBD2 matches 8 bases. Unmatched junction bases numbered 5, after V lost 1 base and J lost 5 bases. The CDR3 length is 14 residues. CDR1 is SGHRS, CDR2 YFSETQ, per germline. In DNA form, the CDR3 reads TGCGCCAGCAGCTTGCAGCGGGAGTACGACGAGCAGTACTTC. This translates into CASSLQREYDEQYF.

V usage is TRBV7-2 and J usage is TRBJ2-3; 8 bases match TRBD2. The CDR3 sequence is 14 residues long. The germline gives CDR1 SGHTA, CDR2 FQGNSA. V shed 5 bases, J shed 2 bases, and the junction held 3 bases outside the gene matches. CDR3 amino acids: CASSTSGDTDTQYF. The CDR3 DNA is TGTGCCAGCAGCACTAGCGGAGACACAGATACGCAGTATTTT.

The V gene is TRBV7-9, the J gene TRBJ1-4; D unresolved. V was pared by 1 base and J by 0 bases, with 9 bases between. The CDR3 has 16 amino acids. Germline CDR1 reads SEHNR; CDR2 reads FQNEAQ (reference sequence). This chain's CDR3 is CASSLVSGSTNEKLFF. CDR3 coding DNA: TGTGCCAGCAGCTTAGTATCGGGGTCAACTAATGAAAAACTGTTTTTT. Drawing the rest from reference TRBV7-9 and TRBJ1-4, the complete variable domain is DTGVSQNPRHKITKRGQNVTFRCDPISEHNRLYWYRQTLGQGPEFLTYFQNEAQLEKSRLLSDRFSAERPKGSFSTLEIQRTEQGDSAMYLCASSLVSGSTNEKLFFGSGTQLSVL.

This chain links TRBV14 with TRBJ2-6, with D unresolved. Per the germline V gene, CDR1 is SGHDN and CDR2 is FVKESK. This CDR3 contains 12 residues. The V end was cut by 4 bases, the J end by 4 bases, with 2 bases between. The CDR3 reads CASSPGANVLTF. CDR3 DNA sequence: TGTGCCAGCAGCCCGGGGGCCAACGTCCTGACTTTC.

CDR3 nucleotides: TGTGCCAGCAGTGAATCTCGAGCGTTTCCAGATACGCAGTATTTT. Protein product: CASSESRAFPDTQYF. The chain links TRBV25-1 to TRBJ2-3; no clear D gene. The CDR3 extends over 15 amino acids. Trimming took off 1 base at V and 4 bases at J, with 12 bases between the two ends. Germline CDR1 MGHDK, CDR2 SYGVNS.

Regarding this clone: At one of its ends the junction is not consistent with the germline gene, which may arise from a read error. Other nucleotide sequences in the sample specify the same CDR3. This sequence joins TRBV7-9 and TRBJ1-4; a weak D match, TRBD1 (6 bases). This CDR3 comprises 15 residues. Germline CDR1 reads SEHNR; CDR2 reads FQNEAQ (reference sequence). CDR3 DNA sequence: TGCGCCAGCAGCTTAAGGACAGCCGAGAGGGAAAAACTGTTTTTT. Its translation: CASSLRTAEREKLFF.

The genes are TRBV10-3 and TRBJ2-5; 10 nucleotides agree with TRBD2. Germline-derived CDR1 and CDR2 are ENHRY and SYGVKD. J gave up 6 bases and V 2 bases, and 6 bases lay outside the gene matches. The CDR3 has 15 residues. CDR3 amino acids: CAISEKREGRQTQYF. The CDR3 DNA is TGTGCCATCAGTGAGAAGCGGGAGGGCCGTCAGACCCAGTACTTC.

V usage is TRBV27 and J usage is TRBJ2-5; 9 bases line up with TRBD1. This CDR3 region has 18 residues. V gave up 8 bases and J gave up 4 bases; unmatched junction bases: 20. The germline CDR1 and CDR2 sequences are MNHEY and SMNVEV (reference sequence). The CDR3 spells CASSGQGHPAGARETQYF. As DNA, the CDR3 is TGTGCCAGCTCAGGACAGGGGCATCCAGCAGGGGCTAGAGAGACCCAGTACTTC.

The chain joins TRBV7-2 to TRBJ2-1, with D maybe TRBD2 (5 bases). Deletions cut 6 bases from V and 4 bases from J, with 16 bases between. The CDR3 length is 15 residues. CDR1 and CDR2 from the germline V gene are SGHTA and FQGNSA. The CDR3 sequence: CASRPDRGSYNEQFF. The CDR3 bases are TGTGCCAGCAGACCAGACCGGGGTTCATACAATGAGCAGTTCTTC.

V is TRBV15 and J is TRBJ1-6; D may be TRBD1 (5 bases). The CDR3 consists of 16 residues. Trimming took 0 bases from V and 13 from J, leaving 19 bases between them. In germline, CDR1 is LNHNV, CDR2 YYDKDF (reference sequence). As DNA, the CDR3 is TGTGCCACCAGCAGAGATATGGGTCAGGGCATTTCGCCCCTCCACTTT. This gives the protein CATSRDMGQGISPLHF.

The V call is TRBV27, the J call TRBJ2-7; maybe TRBD1 (6 bases). The CDR3 is 16 residues long. Trimming removed 5 bases at V and 0 bases at J, with 17 bases between. Germline values: CDR1 MNHEY, CDR2 SMNVEV (reference sequence). Written as DNA, the CDR3 is TGTGCCAGCAGTCCCCTCTACCTAGGGGGCTCCTACGAGCAGTACTTC. It codes for CASSPLYLGGSYEQYF.

J is TRBJ1-3 and V is TRBV19; no reliable D call. V lost 6 bases to trimming and J lost 0 bases, with 6 bases between them. Germline loops: CDR1 LNHDA, CDR2 SQIVND (reference sequence). This CDR3 is built from 13 residues. CDR3 region: CASRFSSGNTIYF. CDR3 sequence (DNA): TGTGCCAGTAGGTTCAGCTCTGGAAACACCATATATTTT.

V is TRBV25-1 and J is TRBJ2-5; 14 nucleotides align to TRBD2. The trim removed 4 bases at V and 14 bases at J, leaving 3 bases unmatched. This CDR3 region has 12 residues. CDR1 and CDR2 (germline): MGHDK, SYGVNS. The CDR3 coding sequence is TGTGCCAGCAGTGCCGGGACTAGCGGGAGTTACTTC. This gives the protein CASSAGTSGSYF.

The chain carries TRBV11-2 and TRBJ2-1; D may be TRBD2 (6 bases). Trimming shortened V by 4 bases and J by 10 bases, and 20 bases separated the two germline ends. Germline lookup yields CDR1 SGHAT and CDR2 FQNNGV. CDR3 size: 15 residues. Written as DNA, the CDR3 is TGTGCCAGCAGCTCTGGCGGCCGGGAGTGGGGAGAGCAGTTCTTC. It encodes CASSSGGREWGEQFF.

CDR3 sequence reads: CASSPHNRGTYEQYF. CDR3 DNA: TGTGCCAGCAGCCCACACAATAGGGGGACCTACGAGCAGTACTTC. The chain is built from TRBV7-2 and TRBJ2-7; D is perhaps TRBD1 (6 bases). From germline, CDR1 is SGHTA and CDR2 FQGNSA. This CDR3 region has 15 residues. V lost 5 bases, J lost 2 bases, and 16 bases lay in between.

This chain links TRBV18 with TRBJ2-7; TRBD2 matches 10 bases. CDR1 and CDR2 from the germline V gene are KGHSH and LQKENI. Trimming took 0 bases from V and 6 from J; bases not matched to a gene: 5. The CDR3 sequence is 15 residues long. The CDR3 spells CASSPPSLAGAEQYF. Here the CDR3 DNA reads TGTGCCAGCTCACCACCGAGTCTAGCGGGAGCCGAGCAGTACTTC.